Shown below are 19 T cell receptor beta chains from a single sample sequenced in a study of cytomegalovirus exposure and HLA in healthy donors. The PCR was carried out with 60 Vbeta primers and 13 Jbeta primers. TCRdb's copy holds only in-frame clones and misses some; the assay was immunoSEQ multiplex PCR. Found here are 150,000 to 200,000 clones, 65% to 80% of them singletons; the top ten hold 2.5%. The sample taken for sequencing was PBMCs. The receptors stem from a woman aged 25-40 years in good health and CMV-seropositive.

V gene TRBV18 combines with J gene TRBJ2-3; a weak D match, TRBD2 (5 bases). The CDR3 consists of 17 residues. The germline V and J ends were trimmed by 2 bases and 0 bases, with 15 bases remaining between them. CDR1 and CDR2 (germline): KGHSH, LQKENI. CDR3 loop: CASSPDRPGLSTDTQYF. The CDR3 DNA follows: TGTGCCAGCTCACCAGATCGGCCAGGACTTAGCACAGATACGCAGTATTTT.

The V and J genes are TRBV6-1 and TRBJ2-7; 8 nucleotides align to TRBD2. Trimming at V came to 6 bases and at J to 0 bases, leaving 7 bases not matched to a gene. Germline V gene sequence: CDR1 MNHNS, CDR2 SASEGT. The length of the CDR3 is 15 residues. Written as DNA, the CDR3 is TGTGCCAGCAGCGACGGGGCGGGGGGCTCCTACGAGCAGTACTTC. This codes for CASSDGAGGSYEQYF.

The chain carries TRBV2 and TRBJ1-5, with D perhaps TRBD1 (5 bases). V gave up 5 bases and J gave up 3 bases, with 14 bases separating them. CDR1 is SNHLY and CDR2 is FYNNEI in the germline V gene. The CDR3 consists of 15 residues. CDR3 DNA: TGTGCCAGCAGTCCGGGACTGACCGACAATCAGCCCCAGCATTTT. Protein sequence: CASSPGLTDNQPQHF. The variable domain in full, with the rest retrieved from reference TRBV2 and TRBJ1-5, is EPEVTQTPSHQVTQMGQEVILRCVPISNHLYFYWYRQILGQKVEFLVSFYNNEISEKSEIFDDQFSVERPDGSNFTLKIRSTKLEDSAMYFCASSPGLTDNQPQHFGDGTRLSIL.

J is TRBJ1-3 and V is TRBV7-8; the match to TRBD1 covers 8 bases. The CDR3 contains 15 residues. Germline-derived CDR1 and CDR2 are SGHVS and FQNEAQ. V was pared by 6 bases and J by 0 bases, with 4 bases of the junction left unmatched. CDR3 amino acids: CASRPDRVSGNTIYF. Written as DNA, the CDR3 is TGTGCCAGCAGACCGGACAGGGTCTCTGGAAACACCATATATTTT.

The V call is TRBV30, the J call TRBJ1-3; 8 nucleotides agree with TRBD1. The CDR3 runs 15 residues. V was pared by 5 bases and J by 0 bases, with 6 bases of the junction left unmatched. Germline-derived CDR1 and CDR2 are GTSNPN and SVGIG (reference sequence). CDR3 coding DNA: TGTGCCTGGCGGGACAGGAGAAGCTCTGGAAACACCATATATTTT. Its protein product is CAWRDRRSSGNTIYF.

The chain recombines TRBV29-1 with TRBJ1-2; D is perhaps TRBD1 (6 bases). Trimming took 0 bases from V and 5 from J, leaving 7 bases between them. Germline CDR1 SQVTM, CDR2 ANQGSEA. This CDR3 has 12 residues. The CDR3, as DNA: TGCAGCGTTGAAGACAGGGGTTATGGCTACACCTTC. Translated: CSVEDRGYGYTF.

V and J are TRBV4-1 and TRBJ2-7; a possible D gene is TRBD2 (7 bases). V lost 6 bases to trimming and J lost 0 bases, with 12 bases between them. This CDR3 region has 14 residues. Germline values: CDR1 MGHRA, CDR2 YSYEKL. CDR3 DNA: TGCGCCAGCAGTTTGGCGGGGGCCTCCTACGAGCAGTACTTC. Amino acids: CASSLAGASYEQYF.

The chain joins TRBV5-6 to TRBJ2-7, with a tentative D call TRBD2 (7 bases). With 7 bases removed from V and 2 bases from J, the gap between germline ends came to 16 bases. Germline values: CDR1 SGHDT, CDR2 YYEEEE. This CDR3 is 14 amino acids long. The CDR3 sequence: CASAEGGGTYEQYF. The CDR3 DNA reads as TGTGCCAGCGCGGAAGGGGGGGGAACCTACGAGCAGTACTTC.

This chain uses TRBV19 with TRBJ2-1; tentative D call: TRBD1 (5 bases). CDR1 and CDR2 from the germline V gene are LNHDA and SQIVND (reference sequence). The CDR3 sequence is 15 residues long. Trimming shortened V by 7 bases and J by 0 bases, and 13 bases separated the two germline ends. CDR3 residues: CASNRARASYNEQFF. The CDR3, as DNA: TGTGCCAGTAACCGCGCCAGGGCCTCCTACAATGAGCAGTTCTTC.

The chain uses TRBV7-6 and TRBJ2-7; 9 bases fit TRBD2. Germline V lookup: CDR1 SGHVS, CDR2 FNYEAQ. This CDR3 is built from 15 residues. V lost 1 base, J lost 7 bases, and 8 bases stayed unmatched. CDR3 loop: CASSLVGGGADEQYF. The CDR3 DNA reads as TGTGCCAGCAGCTTAGTTGGCGGGGGGGCCGATGAGCAGTACTTC. Together with reference TRBV7-6 and TRBJ2-7, the CDR3 gives the full variable domain: GAGVSQSPRYKVTKRGQDVALRCDPISGHVSLYWYRQALGQGPEFLTYFNYEAQQDKSGLPNDRFSAERPEGSISTLTIQRTEQRDSAMYRCASSLVGGGADEQYFGPGTRLTVT.

The chain employs TRBV11-2 and TRBJ2-7, with a tentative D call TRBD1 (5 bases). The germline CDR1 and CDR2 sequences are SGHAT and FQNNGV. This CDR3 has 15 residues. V lost 4 bases, J lost 5 bases, and 18 bases lay in between. The CDR3 sequence: CASSSFKGPSHEQYF. The DNA of the CDR3 is TGTGCCAGCAGCTCCTTTAAGGGGCCCTCGCACGAGCAGTACTTC.

This chain's CDR3 is CASRVPETSGANVLTF. The CDR3 coding sequence is TGTGCCAGTAGAGTTCCGGAGACCTCTGGGGCCAACGTCCTGACTTTC. The rearrangement joins TRBV19 to TRBJ2-6; D gene ambiguous. Germline V gene lookup returns CDR1 LNHDA and CDR2 SQIVND (reference sequence). The CDR3 length is 16 residues. V lost 6 bases, J lost 0 bases, and 12 bases lay in between.

The chain employs TRBV19 and TRBJ2-1; 10 positions match TRBD2. Per the germline V gene, CDR1 is LNHDA and CDR2 is SQIVND (reference sequence). V lost 6 bases, J lost 4 bases, and 6 bases stayed unmatched. The CDR3 consists of 15 residues. The CDR3 here is CASSDLAGVYNEQFF. The CDR3 DNA is TGTGCCAGTAGCGATCTAGCGGGGGTATACAATGAGCAGTTCTTC. Looking up the rest from reference TRBV19 and TRBJ2-1 gives the full variable domain: DGGITQSPKYLFRKEGQNVTLSCEQNLNHDAMYWYRQDPGQGLRLIYYSQIVNDFQKGDIAEGYSVSREKKESFPLTVTSAQKNPTAFYLCASSDLAGVYNEQFFGPGTRLTVL.

This chain joins TRBV19 and TRBJ1-2; a weak D match, TRBD1 (6 bases). V was shortened by 6 bases and J by 4 bases, with 12 bases between the two germline ends. There are 13 residues in the CDR3. CDR1 is LNHDA, CDR2 SQIVND, per germline (reference sequence). CDR3 bases: TGTGCCAGTAGCCCAGGGGAGAGCTATGGCTACACCTTC. It is translated as CASSPGESYGYTF.

The chain links TRBV7-9 to TRBJ2-5; D is perhaps TRBD2 (6 bases). The J call may be mistaken, given a closer DNA end match to TRBJ2-7. The CDR3 has 16 amino acids. Looked up from germline, CDR1 is SEHNR and CDR2 is FQNEAQ (reference sequence). CDR3 DNA: TGTGCCAGCAGCCAACACACGGGAGCTAGCTCCTACGAGCAGTACTTC. This sequence encodes CASSQHTGASSYEQYF.

The rearrangement links TRBV5-6 to TRBJ2-2; unclear D gene. With 3 bases removed from V and 0 bases from J, the gap between germline ends came to 15 bases. The CDR3 runs to 17 residues. In germline, CDR1 is SGHDT, CDR2 YYEEEE. The CDR3 DNA reads as TGTGCCAGCAGCTCCTTTGATGAATCAGCGAACACCGGGGAGCTGTTTTTT. As protein: CASSSFDESANTGELFF.

The V call is TRBV18, the J call TRBJ1-2; D unresolved. This CDR3 contains 17 residues. V gave up 0 bases and J gave up 8 bases, with 22 bases separating them. CDR1 and CDR2 (germline): KGHSH, LQKENI. CDR3 in DNA: TGTGCCAGCTCACCACCCGCTGGCCGGACTGCTGCCGGGGGCTACACCTTC. As protein: CASSPPAGRTAAGGYTF.

J is TRBJ1-2 and V is TRBV21-1; the listed D gene, TRBD1, was not tested against the DNA. TRBV21-1 is termed a pseudogene. CDR3 length equals 13 residues. CDR3 sequence (DNA): TGTGCCAGCAGCCGGACAGGGCCTTATGGCTACACCTTC. Encoded protein: CASSRTGPYGYTF.

J is TRBJ2-7 and V is TRBV4-3, with D perhaps matching TRBD1 (6 bases). The ends were cut back, 0 bases at V and 2 bases at J, with 11 bases in the middle. The CDR3 contains 15 residues. The V gene's germline CDR1 is LGHNA and CDR2 YSLEER. CDR3 residues: CASSQEMGHPYEQYF. The CDR3 DNA reads as TGCGCCAGCAGCCAAGAAATGGGACACCCCTACGAGCAGTACTTC.